This TCR beta chain was found in a study of T cells in Graves' hyperthyroidism and ophthalmopathy. General study results and limits: Blood also carried most thyroid clonotypes expanded above 0.001.

This clonotype was observed a single time. Its target is unknown. RNA transcripts yielded amplified TCR beta CDR3 regions. The study used the HTBI primer set for a first-round RT-PCR of the TCR CDR3. MiXCR was run by TCRdb on the multiplex PCR reads, yielding one entry per CDR3 protein. The data contain about 720,000 distinct CDR3 sequences, roughly a sixth of them seen just once; the ten biggest clones take up around 17%. Newly diagnosed patients aged 18 to 65 had hyperthyroidism of under 2 months' duration. Lactation, pregnancy, other autoimmune disease or uncontrolled infection excluded patients. PBMCs came from 9 to 10 ml fresh peripheral blood. The CDR3 has 15 residues. The ends lost 4 bases at V and 4 bases at J; junction bases unmatched: 9. CDR1 LGHDT and CDR2 YNNKEL come from the germline V gene (reference sequence).

Sequencing was done on a sample of blood. The gene calls are TRBV3-1 and TRBJ1-1, with TRBD1 matching over 7 bases. This clonotype was obtained from a woman aged 45-65 years with Graves' hyperthyroidism that later progressed to Graves' ophthalmopathy. For the CDR3, the DNA is TGTGCCAGCAGCCCTACAGGGGATTTCAGCACTGAAGCTTTCTTT. Translating it yields CASSPTGDFSTEAFF.